Detailed here is one T cell receptor beta chain. Its target is not known. Sequenced by immunoSEQ multiplex PCR; TCRdb stores in-frame clones only, minus some. Among about 160,000 clones, 89% were seen once, and the ten largest hold 5.1%. Per germline, CDR1 MNHNS and CDR2 SASEGT. V trimming: 0 bases; J trimming: 6 bases; junction bases outside the gene matches: 2. The CDR3 length is 15 residues. The data belong to a study of T cell responses to AZD1222 COVID-19 vaccine. As for the study in general: Second-dose groups at about 4 or about 12 weeks were pooled.

Whole-study findings and limits: Reports indicate that nearly half of spike-specific TCRs are directed at unmutated variant regions. Increases in Spike-specific TCR breadth and depth were seen after two AZD1222 doses. Samples come after the peak T cell response, not at day 14.

The clonotype was recovered from an adult in good health. Sequencing used peripheral blood, obtained on day 0 of AZD1222 vaccination. The rearrangement uses TRBV6-1 and TRBJ1-6; 7 bases are a match to TRBD1. The CDR3 DNA reads TGTGCCAGCAGTGAAGCGACAGGGTCTAATTCACCCCTCCACTTT. It yields the protein CASSEATGSNSPLHF.